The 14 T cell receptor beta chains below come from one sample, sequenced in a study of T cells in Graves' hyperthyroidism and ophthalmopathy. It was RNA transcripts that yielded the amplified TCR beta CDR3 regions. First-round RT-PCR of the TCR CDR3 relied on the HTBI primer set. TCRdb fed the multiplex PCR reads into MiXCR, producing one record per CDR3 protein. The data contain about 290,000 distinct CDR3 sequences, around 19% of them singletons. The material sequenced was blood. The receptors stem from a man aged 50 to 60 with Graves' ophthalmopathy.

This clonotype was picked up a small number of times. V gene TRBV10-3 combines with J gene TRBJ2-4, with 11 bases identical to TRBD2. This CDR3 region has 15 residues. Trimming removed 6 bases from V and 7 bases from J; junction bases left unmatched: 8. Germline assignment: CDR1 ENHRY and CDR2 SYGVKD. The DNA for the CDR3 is TGTGCCATCAGCCGAGAACTAGCGGGAGTGAACATTCAGTACTTC. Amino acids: CAISRELAGVNIQYF.

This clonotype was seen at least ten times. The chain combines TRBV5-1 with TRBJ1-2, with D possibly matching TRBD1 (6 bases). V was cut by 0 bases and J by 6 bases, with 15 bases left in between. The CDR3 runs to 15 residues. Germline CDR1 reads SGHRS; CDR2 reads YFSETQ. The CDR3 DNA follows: TGCGCCAGCAGCTTGGCCTCAGGCAGGGGCCATGGCTACACCTTC. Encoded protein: CASSLASGRGHGYTF. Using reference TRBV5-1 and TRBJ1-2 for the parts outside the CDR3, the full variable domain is KAGVTQTPRYLIKTRGQQVTLSCSPISGHRSVSWYQQTPGQGLQFLFEYFSETQRNKGNFPGRFSGRQFSNSRSEMNVSTLELGDSALYLCASSLASGRGHGYTFGSGTRLTVV.

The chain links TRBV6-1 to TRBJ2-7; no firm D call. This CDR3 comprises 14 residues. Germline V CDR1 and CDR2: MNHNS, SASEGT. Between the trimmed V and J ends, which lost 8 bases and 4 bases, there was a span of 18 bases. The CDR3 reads CASHAPGRRYEQYF. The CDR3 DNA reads TGTGCCAGCCACGCCCCAGGACGGAGATACGAGCAGTACTTC.

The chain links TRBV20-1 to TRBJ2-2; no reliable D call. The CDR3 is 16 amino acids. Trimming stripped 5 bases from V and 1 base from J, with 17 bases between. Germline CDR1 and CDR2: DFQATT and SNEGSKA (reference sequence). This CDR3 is CSAGPPEDLNTGELFF. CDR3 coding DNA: TGCAGTGCTGGGCCCCCCGAAGACCTGAACACCGGGGAGCTGTTTTTT.

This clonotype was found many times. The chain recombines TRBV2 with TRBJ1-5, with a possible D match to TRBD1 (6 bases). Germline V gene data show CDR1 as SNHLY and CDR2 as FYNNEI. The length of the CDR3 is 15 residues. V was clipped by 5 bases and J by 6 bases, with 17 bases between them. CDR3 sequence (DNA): TGTGCCAGCAGTCAGAGGGAGGGAGGGGGTCAGCCCCAGCATTTT. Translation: CASSQREGGGQPQHF.

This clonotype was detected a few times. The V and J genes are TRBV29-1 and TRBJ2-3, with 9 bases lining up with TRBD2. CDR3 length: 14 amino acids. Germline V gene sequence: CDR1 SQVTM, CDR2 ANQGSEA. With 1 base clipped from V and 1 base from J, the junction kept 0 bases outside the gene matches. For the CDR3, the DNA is TGCAGCGTTGAAGGGACTAGCGGCACAGATACGCAGTATTTT. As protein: CSVEGTSGTDTQYF.

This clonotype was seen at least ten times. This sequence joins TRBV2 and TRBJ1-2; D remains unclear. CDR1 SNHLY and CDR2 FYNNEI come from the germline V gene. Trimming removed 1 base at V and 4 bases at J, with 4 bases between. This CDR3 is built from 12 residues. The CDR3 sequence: CASSEEAYGYTF. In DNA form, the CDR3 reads TGTGCCAGCAGTGAAGAGGCCTATGGCTACACCTTC.

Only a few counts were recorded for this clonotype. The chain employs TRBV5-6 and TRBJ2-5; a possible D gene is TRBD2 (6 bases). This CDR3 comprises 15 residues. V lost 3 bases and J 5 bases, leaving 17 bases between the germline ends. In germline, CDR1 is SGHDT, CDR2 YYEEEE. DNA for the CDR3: TGTGCCAGCAGCTCAACGGGACTGGCAGGGGAGACCCAGTACTTC. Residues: CASSSTGLAGETQYF.

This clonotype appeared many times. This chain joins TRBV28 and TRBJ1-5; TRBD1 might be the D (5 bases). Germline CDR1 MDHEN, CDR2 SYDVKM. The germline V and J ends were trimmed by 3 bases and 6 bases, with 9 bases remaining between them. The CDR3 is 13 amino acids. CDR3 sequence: CASSLLGGQPQHF. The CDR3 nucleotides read TGTGCCAGCAGTTTGTTGGGGGGTCAGCCCCAGCATTTT.

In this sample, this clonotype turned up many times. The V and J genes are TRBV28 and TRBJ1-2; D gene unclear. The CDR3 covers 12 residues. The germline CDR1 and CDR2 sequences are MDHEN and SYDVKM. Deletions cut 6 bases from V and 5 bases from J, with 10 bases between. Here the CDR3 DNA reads TGTGCCAGCAGCCCCGAGGTGTATGGCTACACCTTC. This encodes CASSPEVYGYTF.

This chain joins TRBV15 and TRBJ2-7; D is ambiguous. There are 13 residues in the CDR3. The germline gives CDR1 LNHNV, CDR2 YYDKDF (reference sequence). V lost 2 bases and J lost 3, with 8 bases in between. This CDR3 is CATSRFEGYEQYF. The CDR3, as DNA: TGTGCCACCAGCAGATTTGAAGGCTACGAGCAGTACTTC.

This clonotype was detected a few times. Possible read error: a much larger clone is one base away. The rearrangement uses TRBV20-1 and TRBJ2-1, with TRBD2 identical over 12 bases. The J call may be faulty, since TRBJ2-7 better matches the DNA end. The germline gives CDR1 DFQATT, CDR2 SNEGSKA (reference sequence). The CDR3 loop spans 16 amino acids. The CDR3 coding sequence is TGCAGTGCTCCGACTAGCGGGAGTGCATTCGGCAATGAGCAGTACTTC. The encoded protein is CSAPTSGSAFGNEQYF.

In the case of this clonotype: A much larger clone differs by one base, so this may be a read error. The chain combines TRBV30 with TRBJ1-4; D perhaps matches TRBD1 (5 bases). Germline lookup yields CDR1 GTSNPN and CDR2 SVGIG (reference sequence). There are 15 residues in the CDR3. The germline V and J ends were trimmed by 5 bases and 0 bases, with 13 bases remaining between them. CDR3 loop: CAWSRTLPTNEKLFF. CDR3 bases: TGTGCCTGGTCCAGGACACTCCCAACTAATGAAAAACTGTTTTTT.

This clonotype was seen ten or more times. CDR3 nucleotide sequence: TGCAGTGCTTTTTACAGGGACTCAGGCAATGAGCAGTTCTTC. This encodes CSAFYRDSGNEQFF. J is TRBJ2-1 and V is TRBV20-1; TRBD1 or TRBD2 may be the D gene (6 bases each). Trimming stripped 5 bases from V and 6 bases from J, with 17 bases between. Germline CDR1 is DFQATT and CDR2 is SNEGSKA (reference sequence). This CDR3 is 14 amino acids long.